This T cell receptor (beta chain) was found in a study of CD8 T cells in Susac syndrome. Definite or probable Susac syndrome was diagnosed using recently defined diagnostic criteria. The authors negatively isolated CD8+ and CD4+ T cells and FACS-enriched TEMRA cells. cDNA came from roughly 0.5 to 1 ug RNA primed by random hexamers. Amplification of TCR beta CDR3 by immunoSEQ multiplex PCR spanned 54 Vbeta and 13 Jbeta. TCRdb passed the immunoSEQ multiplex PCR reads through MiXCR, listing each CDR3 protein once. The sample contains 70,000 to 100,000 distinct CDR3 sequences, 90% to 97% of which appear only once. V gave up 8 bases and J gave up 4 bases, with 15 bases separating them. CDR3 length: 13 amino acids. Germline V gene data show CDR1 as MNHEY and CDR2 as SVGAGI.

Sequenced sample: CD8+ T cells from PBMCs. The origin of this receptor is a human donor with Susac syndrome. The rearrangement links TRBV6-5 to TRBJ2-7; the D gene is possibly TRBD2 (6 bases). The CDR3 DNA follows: TGTGCCAGCTCCGCGGACTATGGGTACGAGCAGTACTTC. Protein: CASSADYGYEQYF.